The 21 T cell receptor beta chains reported below all come from one sample, sequenced in a study of blood T cell repertoires in COVID-19. Here immunoSEQ multiplex PCR was the method, and the copy in TCRdb shows in-frame clones only, minus some. The table shows roughly 440,000 clones, with around 89% occurring only once. The source material was peripheral blood. All receptors derive from a woman between 45 and 60 years old with COVID-19, enrolled during active disease.

The rearrangement uses TRBV13 and TRBJ2-5; D uncertain. CDR3 length: 11 residues. Trimming cost V 5 bases and J 5 bases, with 6 bases left between them. Germline V gene data show CDR1 as PRHDT and CDR2 as FYEKMQ (reference sequence). The CDR3 nucleotides are TGTGCCAGCAGCGAGAGGGAGACCCAGTACTTC. Translated: CASSERETQYF. Based on the CDR3 plus reference TRBV13 and TRBJ2-5, the full variable domain is AAGVIQSPRHLIKEKRETATLKCYPIPRHDTVYWYQQGPGQDPQFLISFYEKMQSDKGSIPDRFSAQQFSDYHSELNMSSLELGDSALYFCASSERETQYFGPGTRLLVL.

The chain employs TRBV3-1 (or the pseudogene TRBV3-2) and TRBJ2-2; 9 nucleotides line up with TRBD1. V gave up 4 bases and J gave up 5 bases; unmatched junction bases: 11. The CDR3 contains 17 residues. CDR1 is LGHDT, CDR2 YNNKEL, per germline (reference sequence). CDR3 sequence: CASSRALRTGETGELFF. CDR3 bases: TGTGCCAGCAGCCGGGCACTCAGGACAGGGGAGACCGGGGAGCTGTTTTTT.

The chain uses TRBV6-5 and TRBJ1-2; D may be TRBD1 (5 bases). Trimming removed 6 bases at V and 0 bases at J, with 11 bases between. The CDR3 covers 14 residues. Germline CDR1 is MNHEY and CDR2 is SVGAGI. The CDR3 loop is CASRIGHPNYGYTF. The CDR3 DNA follows: TGTGCCAGCAGGATTGGACACCCTAACTATGGCTACACCTTC.

This clone has more than one count but fewer than ten. The genes are TRBV6-5 and TRBJ1-2; TRBD1 matches 9 bases. With 10 bases clipped from V and 3 bases from J, the junction kept 6 bases outside the gene matches. The CDR3 has 13 residues. Germline V lookup: CDR1 MNHEY, CDR2 SVGAGI. The CDR3 bases are TGTGCCACTTCACAGGGGGCGGACTATGGCTACACCTTC. Translating gives CATSQGADYGYTF.

The chain joins TRBV30 to TRBJ1-6; D not resolved. The CDR3 has 13 amino acids. The V and J ends lost 4 bases and 6 bases respectively, with 10 bases between them. CDR1 and CDR2 (germline): GTSNPN, SVGIG (reference sequence). In DNA form, the CDR3 reads TGTGCCTGGACCGGGTTTGGTAATTCACCCCTCCACTTT. Protein sequence: CAWTGFGNSPLHF.

The chain recombines TRBV2 with TRBJ1-3; weak D call: TRBD1 (5 bases). The CDR3 is 15 amino acids. Germline V gene sequence: CDR1 SNHLY, CDR2 FYNNEI. The ends were cut back, 8 bases at V and 0 bases at J, with 14 bases in the middle. DNA of the CDR3: TGTGCCAGCGGGGACGGGAGCCTCTCTGGAAACACCATATATTTT. Residues: CASGDGSLSGNTIYF.

This chain links TRBV27 with TRBJ1-1; D remains unclear. The CDR3 has 14 residues. Looked up from germline, CDR1 is MNHEY and CDR2 is SMNVEV (reference sequence). The V end lost 0 bases, the J end lost 3 bases, and 8 bases lay between the germline ends. The DNA for the CDR3 is TGTGCCAGCAGTTTATCGGTGCAGGACACTGAAGCTTTCTTT. It yields the protein CASSLSVQDTEAFF.

The rearrangement joins TRBV16 to TRBJ2-7; D unclear. V dropped 4 bases and J dropped 0 bases, with 4 bases sitting between them. The V gene's germline CDR1 is KGHSY and CDR2 FQNENV. This CDR3 spans 12 amino acids. The CDR3 nucleotides read TGTGCCAGCAGCCCTTCCTCCTACGAGCAGTACTTC. This sequence encodes CASSPSSYEQYF.

The chain combines TRBV15 with TRBJ1-5; D unresolved. V was pared by 2 bases and J by 2 bases, with 4 bases between. The CDR3 totals 13 residues. The V gene's germline CDR1 is LNHNV and CDR2 YYDKDF (reference sequence). Here the CDR3 DNA reads TGTGCCACCAGCAGACAGGGCAATCAGCCCCAGCATTTT. Its protein is CATSRQGNQPQHF.

This clone was counted between two and nine times. The chain recombines TRBV5-8 with TRBJ2-3; D unclear. CDR1 and CDR2 (germline): SGHTS, YDEGEE. V was trimmed by 0 bases and J by 5 bases, leaving 13 bases between them. The CDR3 has 15 amino acids. DNA for the CDR3: TGTGCCAGCAGCTTGGACCCGAGGTCTGTAGATACGCAGTATTTT. Amino acid sequence: CASSLDPRSVDTQYF.

The genes are TRBV6-1 and TRBJ1-1; possibly TRBD1 for D (5 bases). V was cut by 3 bases and J by 2 bases, with 10 bases left in between. CDR3 length: 14 amino acids. CDR1 is MNHNS, CDR2 SASEGT, per germline. CDR3 sequence reads: CASSDRVVNTEAFF. The CDR3 DNA reads TGTGCCAGCAGTGACAGGGTTGTCAACACTGAAGCTTTCTTT.

The chain links TRBV9 to TRBJ1-2; the D gene is possibly TRBD1 (6 bases). Germline CDR1 is SGDLS and CDR2 is YYNGEE. The CDR3 covers 15 residues. V dropped 2 bases and J dropped 3 bases, with 14 bases sitting between them. The CDR3 loop is CASSVSSGVDYGYTF. The CDR3 nucleotides are TGTGCCAGCAGCGTTTCGTCAGGGGTCGACTATGGCTACACCTTC.

The CDR3 DNA reads as TGTGCCAGCAGCTTAGGGCGGGAGTCCCTCCACTTT. Protein product: CASSLGRESLHF. The V and J genes are TRBV5-6 and TRBJ1-6; D gene ambiguous. Germline V gene data show CDR1 as SGHDT and CDR2 as YYEEEE. V lost 2 bases to trimming and J lost 14 bases, with 11 bases between them. This CDR3 has 12 amino acids.

The chain couples TRBV29-1 to TRBJ2-7; TRBD1 aligns across 9 bases. J lost 3 bases, V lost 7 bases, and 4 bases had no gene match. In germline, CDR1 is SQVTM, CDR2 ANQGSEA. The CDR3 has 12 residues. The CDR3 here is CSARQGGYEQYF. CDR3 DNA: TGCAGCGCCCGACAGGGGGGCTACGAGCAGTACTTC.

This chain uses TRBV30 with TRBJ1-1; D perhaps matches TRBD1 (6 bases). Germline CDR1 is GTSNPN and CDR2 is SVGIG (reference sequence). Deletions cut 3 bases from V and 4 bases from J, with 21 bases between. The CDR3 loop spans 16 amino acids. The CDR3 region is CAWSTRGRGWITEAFF. CDR3 nucleotide sequence: TGTGCCTGGAGCACCCGGGGCAGGGGATGGATCACTGAAGCTTTCTTT.

The gene calls are TRBV10-1 and TRBJ2-7, with 8 bases matching TRBD1. Germline V gene data show CDR1 as WNHNN and CDR2 as SYGVQD (reference sequence). J was trimmed by 2 bases and V by 0 bases; bases with no gene match: 0. This CDR3 contains 14 residues. The CDR3 coding sequence is TGCGCCAGCAGTGAGTCGACAGGGGCCTACGAGCAGTACTTC. Protein product: CASSESTGAYEQYF.

This sequence joins TRBV7-9 and TRBJ2-3; TRBD2 aligns across 10 bases. Losses at the gene ends were 6 bases for V and 2 bases for J; bases not matched to a gene: 11. Germline-derived CDR1 and CDR2 are SEHNR and FQNEAQ (reference sequence). The CDR3 sequence is 17 residues long. DNA for the CDR3: TGTGCCAGCAGGAGGTTGTATAGCGGGGGGCACACAGATACGCAGTATTTT. It translates to CASRRLYSGGHTDTQYF. Combining the CDR3 with reference TRBV7-9 and TRBJ2-3 gives the whole variable domain DTGVSQNPRHKITKRGQNVTFRCDPISEHNRLYWYRQTLGQGPEFLTYFQNEAQLEKSRLLSDRFSAERPKGSFSTLEIQRTEQGDSAMYLCASRRLYSGGHTDTQYFGPGTRLTVL.

The sample holds a few counts of this clone. The genes are TRBV10-3 and TRBJ1-2; no reliable D call. Trimming left V 4 bases short and J 8 bases short, with 8 bases between. The CDR3 covers 11 residues. Germline lookup yields CDR1 ENHRY and CDR2 SYGVKD. The CDR3 is CAISGGSGYTF. The CDR3 DNA is TGTGCCATCAGTGGTGGGAGCGGCTACACCTTC.

The V call is TRBV7-8, the J call TRBJ2-1, with 12 bases aligning to TRBD2. This CDR3 contains 15 residues. The V gene's germline CDR1 is SGHVS and CDR2 FQNEAQ. After removal of 5 bases from V and 8 bases from J, the junction contained 7 bases not matched to a gene. The DNA of the CDR3 is TGTGCCAGCAGCCTAGAGGCTAGCGGGGGGGATGAGCAGTTCTTC. Translated, it gives CASSLEASGGDEQFF.

This clone showed up just a few times. The chain employs TRBV6-5 and TRBJ2-7; 7 bases are shared with TRBD1. The length of the CDR3 is 14 residues. Germline trimming cut 7 bases from V and 4 bases from J; bases unmatched to any gene: 10. Per germline, CDR1 MNHEY and CDR2 SVGAGI. The CDR3 spells CASKPGQHQYEQYF. As DNA, the CDR3 is TGTGCCAGCAAACCGGGACAGCACCAATACGAGCAGTACTTC.

The rearrangement joins TRBV2 to TRBJ1-1; 7 bases are shared with TRBD1. CDR1 is SNHLY, CDR2 FYNNEI, per germline. Unmatched junction bases numbered 9, after V lost 6 bases and J lost 11 bases. The CDR3 is made up of 12 amino acids. This CDR3 reads CASRQTGTKAFF. As DNA, the CDR3 is TGTGCCAGCAGACAGACAGGGACCAAGGCTTTCTTT.